This record looks at one T cell receptor (beta chain) sequence and its context. J gave up 7 bases and V 10 bases, and 6 bases lay outside the gene matches. CDR3 size: 14 residues. CDR1 is SNHLY, CDR2 FYNNEI, per germline. The data were obtained in a study of T cell changes during pregnancy in multiple sclerosis. Assay: immunoSEQ multiplex PCR; the TCRdb copy retains only in-frame clones and omits some. The repertoire holds about 57,000 clones, with 92% as singletons. The sequence was collected from a female donor with multiple sclerosis, enrolled in a pregnancy study. V and J are TRBV2 and TRBJ1-6, with 11 bases aligning to TRBD1. The sequencing used CD4+ T cells from peripheral blood mononuclear cells, collected in the second trimester of pregnancy. The CDR3 region has the DNA TGTGCCACGGAGTGGGACAGGGGGAATTCACCCCTCCACTTT. Its translation is CATEWDRGNSPLHF.